This entry concerns a single T cell receptor (beta chain). No antigen is known for it. Sequencing used immunoSEQ multiplex PCR; TCRdb keeps in-frame clones, though not all of them. The repertoire has fewer than 250,000 clones, approximately 94% of them found once; the top ten carry more than 0.8%. This entry comes from a study of T cell responses to AZD1222 COVID-19 vaccine. General study results and limits: Baseline serology detected seropositivity in only six AZD1222 recipients.

Trimming took 0 bases from V and 0 from J, leaving 12 bases between them. CDR1 is SGHNT, CDR2 YYREEE, per germline (reference sequence). The CDR3 spans 17 residues. The sequence was obtained from an adult in good health. V usage is TRBV5-4 and J usage is TRBJ1-4; possibly TRBD1 for D (5 bases). The specimen comprised peripheral blood, sampled on day 0 of MenACWY control vaccination. CDR3 coding DNA: TGTGCCAGCAGCTTGGTGGTAGGGGTCGCAACTAATGAAAAACTGTTTTTT. Translating gives CASSLVVGVATNEKLFF.